The entry below describes one TCR beta chain. A second PCR of 7 to 11 cycles used a sample-barcoded 5' primer and a J-beta primer mix. TCRdb fed the 5' RACE reads into MiXCR, producing one record per CDR3 protein. Of 1.5 million to 2 million distinct CDR3 sequences detected, about 35% appear once; the ten largest clones hold over 9%. The record originates from a study of blood T cells in healthy people across ages. CDR1 is MNHNS and CDR2 is SASEGT in the germline V gene. This CDR3 spans 15 amino acids. Trimming removed 1 base from V and 10 bases from J, with 18 bases in between. J is TRBJ2-3 and V is TRBV6-1, with D unclear. The sequencing sample was made of blood. The clonotype originates from a woman aged 25-40 years in good health. CDR3 protein: CASSEEWVVRGAQYF. For the CDR3, the DNA is TGTGCCAGCAGTGAAGAGTGGGTAGTACGTGGTGCGCAGTATTTT.